Below, 21 T cell receptor beta chains from the same sample are listed, as sequenced in a study of shared clonotypes between healthy human individuals. The repertoire was sequenced with immunoSEQ multiplex PCR; TCRdb's copy has only in-frame clones and lacks some. Of roughly 2.6 million clones in the sample, around nine tenths were seen once. Sequencing was carried out using naive CD4+ T cells sorted from blood. Subset denoted: CD45RA+ positively selected. These receptors were collected from a man aged 18 to 30 in good health.

The chain employs TRBV18 and TRBJ2-2; D gene ambiguous. The germline V and J ends were trimmed by 3 bases and 7 bases, with 15 bases remaining between them. This CDR3 is 15 amino acids long. CDR1 and CDR2 from the germline V gene are KGHSH and LQKENI. Here the CDR3 reads CASSPRAPQDGELFF. In DNA, the CDR3 is TGTGCCAGCTCACCCCGGGCGCCCCAGGACGGGGAGCTGTTTTTT.

The V call is TRBV6-1, the J call TRBJ1-2; 8 bases are shared with TRBD1. The CDR3 extends over 14 amino acids. The V and J ends lost 5 bases and 4 bases, in that order; junction bases with no gene match: 6. Germline V gene sequence: CDR1 MNHNS, CDR2 SASEGT. CDR3 coding DNA: TGTGCCAGCAGTAAAGAGGGACAGGTCTATGGCTACACCTTC. Translation: CASSKEGQVYGYTF.

This rearrangement joins TRBV12-5 to TRBJ2-1; no clear D. The CDR3 runs 11 residues. CDR1 and CDR2 from the germline V gene are LGHNT and FRNRAP. The V and J ends lost 4 bases and 7 bases respectively, with 5 bases between them. CDR3 residues: CASGYGNEQFF. In DNA, the CDR3 is TGTGCTAGTGGTTACGGGAATGAGCAGTTCTTC.

This rearrangement joins TRBV5-1 to TRBJ2-7; D unclear. V dropped 4 bases and J dropped 3 bases, with 17 bases sitting between them. From germline, CDR1 is SGHRS and CDR2 YFSETQ. The CDR3 totals 15 residues. CDR3 bases: TGCGCCAGCAGCCCCAGTCAACGGGCATACTACGAGCAGTACTTC. Its protein product is CASSPSQRAYYEQYF. Drawing the rest from reference TRBV5-1 and TRBJ2-7, the complete variable domain is KAGVTQTPRYLIKTRGQQVTLSCSPISGHRSVSWYQQTPGQGLQFLFEYFSETQRNKGNFPGRFSGRQFSNSRSEMNVSTLELGDSALYLCASSPSQRAYYEQYFGPGTRLTVT.

This chain uses TRBV27 with TRBJ2-6; 9 bases agree with TRBD1. In germline, CDR1 is MNHEY, CDR2 SMNVEV (reference sequence). The CDR3 length is 20 residues. V was clipped by 1 base and J by 0 bases; unmatched bases: 10. The CDR3 DNA is TGTGCCAGCAGTTTATACCGGTGGGGACAGGGAATCTCTGGGGCCAACGTCCTGACTTTC. Its protein product is CASSLYRWGQGISGANVLTF.

V is TRBV6-1 and J is TRBJ1-3; D uncertain. Germline assignment: CDR1 MNHNS and CDR2 SASEGT. V gave up 2 bases and J gave up 4 bases, with 21 bases separating them. The CDR3 contains 18 residues. The CDR3 sequence is CASSEQINPSGRGNTIYF. In DNA form, the CDR3 reads TGTGCCAGCAGTGAACAGATTAATCCCTCCGGCCGGGGAAACACCATATATTTT.

The V gene is TRBV29-1, the J gene TRBJ1-2; D gene uncertain. Trimming removed 0 bases at V and 5 bases at J, with 10 bases between. From germline, CDR1 is SQVTM and CDR2 ANQGSEA. CDR3 length: 13 residues. CDR3 residues: CSVEDRHSYGYTF. Here the CDR3 DNA reads TGCAGCGTTGAAGATAGGCACAGTTATGGCTACACCTTC.

The chain couples TRBV9 to TRBJ2-7; no clear D gene. The CDR3 extends over 14 amino acids. The germline V gene encodes CDR1 SGDLS and CDR2 YYNGEE. V was pared by 3 bases and J by 5 bases, with 15 bases between. In nucleotides, the CDR3 is TGTGCCAGCAGCGAAGGACGGACGGCGGACGAGCAGTACTTC. Its protein is CASSEGRTADEQYF.

The rearrangement links TRBV19 to TRBJ2-1, with a possible D match to TRBD1 (6 bases). Germline loops: CDR1 LNHDA, CDR2 SQIVND (reference sequence). The CDR3 runs to 17 residues. V gave up 5 bases and J gave up 3 bases, with 20 bases separating them. CDR3 sequence (DNA): TGTGCCAGTAGTTTCGGCAGGGGAACCAACCTCTACAATGAGCAGTTCTTC. It encodes CASSFGRGTNLYNEQFF.

This clone was observed once. The chain carries TRBV7-2 and TRBJ2-5; TRBD2 matches at 12 bases. The ends lost 3 bases at V and 6 bases at J; junction bases unmatched: 14. Germline lookup yields CDR1 SGHTA and CDR2 FQGNSA. This CDR3 contains 18 residues. Here the CDR3 reads CASSFKTSGSTPKKTQYF. CDR3 in DNA: TGTGCCAGCAGCTTTAAGACTAGCGGGAGTACACCCAAGAAGACCCAGTACTTC.

As to this clone: Within the sample, other DNA sequences also encode this same CDR3. The chain couples TRBV13 to TRBJ2-3; D remains unclear. This CDR3 has 13 amino acids. With 5 bases removed from V and 1 base from J, the gap between germline ends came to 7 bases. CDR1 and CDR2 from the germline V gene are PRHDT and FYEKMQ (reference sequence). CDR3: CASSPQGTDTQYF. DNA for the CDR3: TGTGCCAGCAGCCCCCAGGGCACAGATACGCAGTATTTT.

The chain links TRBV6-6 to TRBJ2-5; 12 positions match TRBD2. V lost 0 bases, J lost 8 bases, and 4 bases stayed unmatched. Germline V lookup: CDR1 MNHNY, CDR2 SVGAGI (reference sequence). The CDR3 extends over 15 amino acids. Here the CDR3 reads CASSYSTSGGGTQYF. The CDR3, as DNA: TGTGCCAGCAGTTACTCGACTAGCGGGGGTGGAACCCAGTACTTC.

This chain connects TRBV5-1 to TRBJ2-5; 9 bases match TRBD1. The J call is doubtful: the DNA matches TRBJ2-7 better. This CDR3 spans 15 amino acids. From germline, CDR1 is SGHRS and CDR2 YFSETQ. The CDR3 DNA reads as TGCGCCAGCAGCCCCCTGACAGGGGGGTCTTACGAGCAGTACTTC. Amino acid sequence: CASSPLTGGSYEQYF.

The chain carries TRBV27 and TRBJ2-7, with D tentatively TRBD2 (6 bases). CDR3 size: 14 residues. Between the trimmed V and J ends, which lost 4 bases and 3 bases, there was a span of 13 bases. CDR1 MNHEY and CDR2 SMNVEV come from the germline V gene (reference sequence). CDR3: CASSSPGLNYEQYF. CDR3 DNA sequence: TGTGCCAGCAGTTCGCCGGGACTGAACTACGAGCAGTACTTC.

The chain carries TRBV25-1 and TRBJ2-2; 8 bases line up with TRBD1. V trimming: 5 bases; J trimming: 1 base; junction bases outside the gene matches: 6. This CDR3 spans 16 amino acids. In germline, CDR1 is MGHDK, CDR2 SYGVNS. The CDR3 reads CASSPQTGENTGELFF. CDR3 nucleotides: TGTGCCAGCAGTCCCCAGACAGGGGAGAACACCGGGGAGCTGTTTTTT.

This clone was detected only once. This chain's CDR3 is CASSLDGQAQETQYF. In nucleotides, the CDR3 is TGTGCCAGCAGCTTAGATGGCCAGGCTCAAGAGACCCAGTACTTC. This chain links TRBV7-2 with TRBJ2-5; no reliable D call. This CDR3 comprises 15 residues. Trimming removed 1 base from V and 2 bases from J, with 11 bases in between. CDR1 and CDR2 from the germline V gene are SGHTA and FQGNSA.

This clone was detected only a few times. The rearrangement joins TRBV7-9 to TRBJ1-4; D remains unclear. Per germline, CDR1 SEHNR and CDR2 FQNEAQ (reference sequence). The CDR3 loop spans 12 amino acids. V lost 5 bases and J lost 10, with 11 bases in between. The CDR3 coding sequence is TGTGCCAGCAGCCTAGACCTCCGAAAACTGTTTTTT. It translates to CASSLDLRKLFF.

The chain is built from TRBV7-6 and TRBJ2-2, with a possible D match to TRBD1 (5 bases). The CDR3 has 14 amino acids. V lost 4 bases and J 5 bases, leaving 11 bases between the germline ends. Germline values: CDR1 SGHVS, CDR2 FNYEAQ. CDR3 nucleotides: TGTGCCAGCAGCTCACTACGACAGACCGGGGAGCTGTTTTTT. This codes for CASSSLRQTGELFF.

The chain joins TRBV4-3 to TRBJ1-1; 8 bases map to TRBD1. V dropped 4 bases and J dropped 0; count of bases not matched to a gene: 7. The CDR3 totals 16 residues. Germline V gene data show CDR1 as LGHNA and CDR2 as YSLEER. Written as DNA, the CDR3 is TGCGCCAGCAGCCTCGGGACAGGTCTCTTGAACACTGAAGCTTTCTTT. Translated, it gives CASSLGTGLLNTEAFF.

The CDR3 DNA is TGTGCCAGCAGCTTATACTACGAGCAGTACTTC. Residues: CASSLYYEQYF. The V call is TRBV7-8, the J call TRBJ2-7; D remains unclear. Trimming removed 2 bases from V and 3 bases from J, with 2 bases in between. CDR1 is SGHVS and CDR2 is FQNEAQ in the germline V gene. There are 11 residues in the CDR3.

The genes are TRBV15 and TRBJ1-6; D unresolved. V gave up 2 bases and J gave up 7 bases, with 12 bases separating them. In germline, CDR1 is LNHNV, CDR2 YYDKDF (reference sequence). This CDR3 contains 15 residues. CDR3 coding DNA: TGTGCCACCAGCAGACTCTCGGAAGGGAATTCACCCCTCCACTTT. Translating it yields CATSRLSEGNSPLHF.